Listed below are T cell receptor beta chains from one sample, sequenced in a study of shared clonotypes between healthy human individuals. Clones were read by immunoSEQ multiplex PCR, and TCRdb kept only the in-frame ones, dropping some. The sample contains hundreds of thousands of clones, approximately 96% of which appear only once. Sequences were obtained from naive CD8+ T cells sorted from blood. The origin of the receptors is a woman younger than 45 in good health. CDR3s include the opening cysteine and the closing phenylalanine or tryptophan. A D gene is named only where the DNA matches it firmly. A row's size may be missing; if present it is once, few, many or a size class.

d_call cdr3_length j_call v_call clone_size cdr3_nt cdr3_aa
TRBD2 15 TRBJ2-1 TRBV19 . TGTGCCAGTAGTAGGGCTAGCGGGAGTATGGGTGAGCAGTTCTTC CASSRASGSMGEQFF
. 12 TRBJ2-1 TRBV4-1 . TGCGCCAGCAGCCCTACTGAGATTGAGCAGTTCTTC CASSPTEIEQFF
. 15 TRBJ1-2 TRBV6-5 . TGTGCCAGCAGTTACTCCTTTCGGGGGGCGGACGGCTACACCTTC CASSYSFRGADGYTF
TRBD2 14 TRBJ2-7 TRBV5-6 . TGTGCCAGCAGCAAGGGACTAGTAGTCGACGAGCAGTACTTC CASSKGLVVDEQYF
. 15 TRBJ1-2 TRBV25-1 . TGTGCCAGCAGTGACCGGGACCCCCCGGGGCATGGCTACACCTTC CASSDRDPPGHGYTF
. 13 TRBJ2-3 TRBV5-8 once TGTGCCAGCAGCTTGGCCGGTACAGATACGCAGTATTTT CASSLAGTDTQYF
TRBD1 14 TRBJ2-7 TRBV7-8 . TGTGCCAGCAGCAGACAGGGGACCCCGCGCGAGCAGTACTTC CASSRQGTPREQYF
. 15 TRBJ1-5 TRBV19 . TGTGCCAGTAGTAAGTCTGAAAATAGCAATCAGCCCCAGCATTTT CASSKSENSNQPQHF
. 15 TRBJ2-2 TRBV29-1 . TGCAGCGTTGTTTCTGGCCAGTCGAACACCGGGGAGCTGTTTTTT CSVVSGQSNTGELFF
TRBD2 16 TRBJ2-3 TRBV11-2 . TGTGCCAGCAGCTTAGGAACGGGAGGTAGCACAGATACGCAGTATTTT CASSLGTGGSTDTQYF
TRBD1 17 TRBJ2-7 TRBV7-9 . TGTGCCAGCAGCGGACGAACCGCTCCGGGACAGGAGTACGAGCAGTACTTC CASSGRTAPGQEYEQYF
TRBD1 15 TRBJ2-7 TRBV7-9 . TGTGCCAGCAGCTCCTCGGGACAGGTAAAATACGAGCAGTACTTC CASSSSGQVKYEQYF
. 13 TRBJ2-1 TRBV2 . TGTGCCAGCAGGGAGGGCTCCTACAATGAGCAGTTCTTC CASREGSYNEQFF
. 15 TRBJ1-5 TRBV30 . TGTGCCTGGAAGTCTACGCCGGTGGGCAATCAGCCCCAGCATTTT CAWKSTPVGNQPQHF
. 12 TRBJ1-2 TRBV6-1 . TGTGCCAGCAAGGGGCTCGATAGGGGCTACACCTTC CASKGLDRGYTF
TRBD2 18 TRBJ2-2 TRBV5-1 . TGCGCCAGCAGCGCCGGACTAGCGGGGCCGTTGAACACCGGGGAGCTGTTTTTT CASSAGLAGPLNTGELFF
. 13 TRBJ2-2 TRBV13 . TGTGCCAGCAGCTTTGGGATGGCCAGGGAGCTGTTTTTT CASSFGMARELFF
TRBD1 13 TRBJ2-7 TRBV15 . TGTGCCACCCGCGGGCAGGGGGCGTACGAGCAGTACTTC CATRGQGAYEQYF
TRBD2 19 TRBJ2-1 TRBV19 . TGTGCCAGTAGTGGACCGGGACTAGCGGGAGGCCCCTCCTACAATGAGCAGTTCTTC CASSGPGLAGGPSYNEQFF
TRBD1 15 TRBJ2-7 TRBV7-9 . TGTGCCAGCAGCACCACCGGGACAGGATCTTACGAGCAGTACTTC CASSTTGTGSYEQYF
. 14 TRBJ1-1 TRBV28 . TGTGCCAGCAGTTTATGGGCAGGGAACACTGAAGCTTTCTTT CASSLWAGNTEAFF
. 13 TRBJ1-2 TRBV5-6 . TGTGCCAGCAGAGCCCAGGAGAACTATGGCTACACCTTC CASRAQENYGYTF
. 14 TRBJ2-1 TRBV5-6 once TGTGCCAGCAGCATAGAACTAGATTTTAATGAGCAGTTCTTC CASSIELDFNEQFF
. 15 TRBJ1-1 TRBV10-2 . TGCGCCAGCATGCGAATACAGGCCCCGGGCACTGAAGCTTTCTTT CASMRIQAPGTEAFF
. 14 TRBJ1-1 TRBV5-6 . TGTGCCAGCAGCTTGTGGGCGAGGGGAACTGAAGCTTTCTTT CASSLWARGTEAFF
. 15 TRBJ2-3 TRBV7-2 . TGTGCCAGCAGCCCACACCCCAAGTCGGCAGATACGCAGTATTTT CASSPHPKSADTQYF
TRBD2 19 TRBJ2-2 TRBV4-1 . TGCGCCAGCAGCCAGGTCCATGGCGTCGCAAAGGGAGGGACCGGGGAGCTGTTTTTT CASSQVHGVAKGGTGELFF
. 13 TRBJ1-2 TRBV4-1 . TGCGCCAGCAGCCCCGATTTGGGATTGGGCTACACCTTC CASSPDLGLGYTF